The rows below give T cell receptor beta chains drawn from one sample of a study of cytomegalovirus exposure and HLA in healthy donors. Clones were sequenced by immunoSEQ multiplex PCR, and TCRdb holds only the in-frame ones, with some missing. The sample lists about 110,000 clones, 90% to 97% occurring once. Specimen: PBMCs. The receptors were gathered from a woman between 18 and 29 years old in good health and CMV-seronegative. The conserved cysteine and the conserved F or W are not part of the CDR3 here. D genes are given only for firm matches.

D gene	CDR3 length	V gene	J gene	CDR3 protein
.	11	TRBV5-1	TRBJ1-1	ASSLSTNTEAF
.	10	TRBV28	TRBJ1-2	ASSLGEYGYT
.	16	TRBV9	TRBJ2-1	ASSGLREIGITYNEQF
TRBD1	16	TRBV6-4	TRBJ1-4	ASSVPPGQGSFHEKLF
TRBD2	13	TRBV2	TRBJ2-4	ASSLAALAKNIQY
TRBD2	16	TRBV6-9	TRBJ2-2	ASSYSTPPSGGAGELF
TRBD1	15	TRBV23-1	TRBJ2-2	ASSQSRQGADTGELF
TRBD1	14	TRBV29-1	TRBJ2-2	SVRPLGQGNTGELF
TRBD2	17	TRBV5-5	TRBJ2-7	ASSLAAGTSGGASYEQY
.	14	TRBV5-4	.	ASSLGQTTNSYEQY